Here is one T cell receptor beta chain with its context. Its antigen target is currently unknown. No much larger clone is present one base from it, and per-base qualities are unavailable. This entry comes from a study of blood T cell repertoires in COVID-19 (dated by TCRdb to 2019 to 2021). Describing the broader study: Samples covering the acute and convalescent phases of COVID-19 were provided by collaborators in the United States, Italy and Spain. The material from the prospective study consisted of cDNA or gDNA derived from T cells, B-cell-depleted T cells, or PBMCs. Subjects who had been exposed to COVID-19, were actively infected with it, or had recovered from it provided the deeply sampled blood TCRbeta repertoires that made up the dataset. The repertoires were made available in a free public database intended to serve as a resource for research on the immune response to SARS-CoV-2. Samples came from the ongoing ImmuneRACE study (first 160 participants) plus 1,254 subjects from 6 global collaborators. A de-identified subject ID, COVID-19 status, age in years and sex were almost always included in the sample metadata. Where available, HLA class I and class II types were taken from metadata supplied by the sample provider and were not determined by assay-based typing.

Overall results and qualifications from the work: How much clinical and demographic metadata was included differed by source and by participant, and the metadata was provided uncurated.

After removal of 2 bases from V and 0 bases from J, the junction retains 7 bases not matched to a gene. The CDR3 runs 17 amino acids, cysteine and phenylalanine included. Only the CDR3 region is kept as DNA, spanning 51 bases read in frame from base 1. Based on the germline V gene (reference sequence), the CDR1 and CDR2 sequences are SGHKS and YYEKEE. TCRbeta CDR3 regions were amplified from genomic DNA using the immunoSEQ Assay, a bias-controlled multiplex PCR. Processing in the source paper ran as follows. Within the assay, amplification of reference gene primers was used to estimate how many nucleated cells each sample contained. To quantify the absolute abundance of each unique TCRbeta CDR3 rearrangement, sequence reads were collapsed and filtered. For each sample, productive Simpson clonality was calculated as the square root of Simpson's diversity index across productive rearrangements. This immuneACCESS table, as held by TCRdb, lists in-frame sequences with V and J called but not all clones. Of the missing ones, under half trace to an unresolved V gene in checked studies; the others have no known cause. D and trimming come from the DNA, and the V and J calls and clone size come from that table. Recorded for this sample are 200,000 to 250,000 clones; 75% to 90% of them occurred a single time. Clones ranked in the top ten supply 5.5% to 6.5% of the sample.

Samples from volunteer blood donors who had recovered from COVID-19 were contributed by a second Seattle source. Each collaborating institution followed its own protocols to collect whole blood in K2EDTA tubes. For TCRbeta analysis, collaborator samples were shipped as frozen whole blood, as isolated PBMCs, or as DNA extracted from either sample type. The source of this sequence is a man between 60 and 75 years old who had recovered from COVID-19. The specimen sequenced was peripheral blood. Rearrangement joined TRBV5-5 to TRBJ2-5; 10 bases in the middle match TRBD2. CDR3 region: CASSFGSGGLYQETQYF. The DNA sequence reads TGTGCCAGCAGCTTTGGTAGCGGGGGGTTGTACCAAGAGACCCAGTACTTC.